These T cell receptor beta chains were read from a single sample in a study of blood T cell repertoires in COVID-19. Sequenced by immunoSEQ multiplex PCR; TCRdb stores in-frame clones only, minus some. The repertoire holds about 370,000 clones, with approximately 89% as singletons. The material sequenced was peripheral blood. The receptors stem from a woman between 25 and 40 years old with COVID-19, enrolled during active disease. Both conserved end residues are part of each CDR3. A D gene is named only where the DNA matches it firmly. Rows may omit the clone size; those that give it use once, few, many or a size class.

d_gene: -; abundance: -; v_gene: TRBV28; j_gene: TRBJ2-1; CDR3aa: CASSQRLQAREQFF; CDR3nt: TGTGCCAGCAGCCAACGTCTACAGGCAAGGGAGCAGTTCTTC
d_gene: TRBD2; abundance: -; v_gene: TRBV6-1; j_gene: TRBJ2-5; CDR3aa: CASSARLAGGPGETQYF; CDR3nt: TGTGCCAGCAGTGCCAGACTAGCGGGAGGGCCTGGGGAGACCCAGTACTTC
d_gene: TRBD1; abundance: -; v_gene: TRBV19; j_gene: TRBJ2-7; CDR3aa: CASSIEQGPSYEQYF; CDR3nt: TGTGCCAGTAGTATAGAACAGGGGCCCTCCTACGAGCAGTACTTC
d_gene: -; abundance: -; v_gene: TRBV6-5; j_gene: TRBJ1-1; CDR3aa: CASSPTGGGGTEAFF; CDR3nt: TGTGCCAGCAGCCCGACGGGGGGAGGAGGCACTGAAGCTTTCTTT
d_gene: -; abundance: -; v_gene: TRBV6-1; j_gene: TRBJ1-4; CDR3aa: CASSDAAGATNEKLFF; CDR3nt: TGTGCCAGCAGTGATGCCGCAGGGGCAACTAATGAAAAACTGTTTTTT
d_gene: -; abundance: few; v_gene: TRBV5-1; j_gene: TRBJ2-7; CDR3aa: CASSLGAYEQYF; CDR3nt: TGCGCCAGCAGCTTGGGCGCCTACGAGCAGTACTTC
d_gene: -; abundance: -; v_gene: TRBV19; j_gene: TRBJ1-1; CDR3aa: CASSGRESNTEAFF; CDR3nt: TGTGCCAGTAGTGGCCGGGAGTCGAACACTGAAGCTTTCTTT
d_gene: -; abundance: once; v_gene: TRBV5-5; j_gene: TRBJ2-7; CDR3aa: CASSFTPTYEQYF; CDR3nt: TGTGCCAGCAGCTTCACGCCTACCTACGAGCAGTACTTC
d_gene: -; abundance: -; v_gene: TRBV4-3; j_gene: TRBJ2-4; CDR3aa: CASSQEPGLPGNIQYF; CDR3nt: TGCGCCAGCAGCCAAGAACCGGGATTACCAGGCAACATTCAGTACTTC
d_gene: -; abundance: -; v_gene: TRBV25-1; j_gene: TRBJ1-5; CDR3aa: CASSGDSRDQPQHF; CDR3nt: TGTGCCAGCAGTGGCGACAGTCGCGATCAGCCCCAGCATTTT
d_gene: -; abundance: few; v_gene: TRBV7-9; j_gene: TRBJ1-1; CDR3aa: CASSLGGLNTEAFF; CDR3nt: TGTGCCAGCAGCTTAGGGGGGCTGAACACTGAAGCTTTCTTT
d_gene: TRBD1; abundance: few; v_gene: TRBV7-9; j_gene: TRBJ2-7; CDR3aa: CASSYPDRGSYEQYF; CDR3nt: TGTGCCAGCAGCTACCCGGACAGGGGATCCTACGAGCAGTACTTC
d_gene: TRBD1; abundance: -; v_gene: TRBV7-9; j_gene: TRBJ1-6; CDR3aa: CASSLGRGLSPLHF; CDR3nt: TGTGCCAGCAGCTTAGGGAGGGGGCTTTCACCCCTCCACTTT
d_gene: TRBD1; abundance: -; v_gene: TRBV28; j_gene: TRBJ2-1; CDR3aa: CASGDRARDEQFF; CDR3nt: TGTGCCAGCGGCGACAGGGCTAGGGATGAGCAGTTCTTC
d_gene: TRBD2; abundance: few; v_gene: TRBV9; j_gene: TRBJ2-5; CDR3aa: CASSGLAGETQYF; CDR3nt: TGTGCCAGCAGCGGACTAGCGGGAGAGACCCAGTACTTC
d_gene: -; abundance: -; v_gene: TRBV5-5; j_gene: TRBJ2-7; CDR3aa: CASSPVGGQTYEQYF; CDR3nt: TGTGCCAGCAGCCCCGTCGGGGGACAGACCTACGAGCAGTACTTC
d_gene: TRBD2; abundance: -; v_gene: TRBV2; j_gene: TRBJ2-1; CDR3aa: CASSAAGGPFNEQFF; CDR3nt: TGTGCCAGCAGTGCGGCGGGAGGTCCCTTCAATGAGCAGTTCTTC
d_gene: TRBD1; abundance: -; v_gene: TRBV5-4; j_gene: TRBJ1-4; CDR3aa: CASSLRQGASEKLFF; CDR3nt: TGTGCCAGCAGCCTCAGACAGGGGGCAAGTGAAAAACTGTTTTTT
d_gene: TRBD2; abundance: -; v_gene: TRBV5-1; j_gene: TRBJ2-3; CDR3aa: CASFPFLAGGSTDTQYF; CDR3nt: TGCGCCAGCTTCCCTTTTCTAGCGGGAGGTAGCACAGATACGCAGTATTTT
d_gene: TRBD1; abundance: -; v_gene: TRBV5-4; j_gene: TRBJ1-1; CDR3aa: CASTPPQGTGQNTEAFF; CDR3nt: TGTGCCAGCACCCCCCCGCAGGGGACAGGGCAGAACACTGAAGCTTTCTTT
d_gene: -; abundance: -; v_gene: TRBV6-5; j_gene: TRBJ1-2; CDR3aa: CASSMRGNYGYTF; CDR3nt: TGTGCCAGCAGTATGAGGGGGAACTATGGCTACACCTTC
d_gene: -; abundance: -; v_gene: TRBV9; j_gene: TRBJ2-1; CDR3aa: CASSAPGLSSYNEQFF; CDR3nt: TGTGCCAGCAGTGCTCCGGGACTTAGCTCCTACAATGAGCAGTTCTTC
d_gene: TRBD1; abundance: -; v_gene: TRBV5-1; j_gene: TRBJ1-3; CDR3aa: CASRRGTAHSGNTIYF; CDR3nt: TGCGCCAGCAGACGCGGGACAGCCCACTCTGGAAACACCATATATTTT
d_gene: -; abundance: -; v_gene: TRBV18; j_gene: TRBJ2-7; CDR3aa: CASSPRGPRRSDEQYF; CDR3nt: TGTGCCAGCTCACCCCGGGGTCCAAGGAGGTCAGACGAGCAGTACTTC
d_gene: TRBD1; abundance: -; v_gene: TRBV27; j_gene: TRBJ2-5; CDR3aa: CASSLIGGGETQYF; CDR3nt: TGTGCCAGCAGTTTAATAGGGGGCGGAGAGACCCAGTACTTC
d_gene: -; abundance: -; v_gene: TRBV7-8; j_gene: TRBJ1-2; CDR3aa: CASSPQGADGYTF; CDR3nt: TGTGCCAGCAGCCCGCAAGGGGCTGATGGCTACACCTTC
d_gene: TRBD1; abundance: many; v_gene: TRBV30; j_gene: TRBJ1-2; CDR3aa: CAYSGTGVYGYTF; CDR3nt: TGTGCCTACTCAGGGACAGGGGTCTATGGCTACACCTTC
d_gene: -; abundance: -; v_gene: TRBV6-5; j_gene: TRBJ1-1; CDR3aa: CASSSLTGHPNTEAFF; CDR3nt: TGTGCCAGCAGTTCTCTCACGGGACACCCTAACACTGAAGCTTTCTTT
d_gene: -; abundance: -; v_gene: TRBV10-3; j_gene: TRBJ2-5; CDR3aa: CAISGTTQETQYF; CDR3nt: TGTGCCATCTCCGGGACAACGCAAGAGACCCAGTACTTC
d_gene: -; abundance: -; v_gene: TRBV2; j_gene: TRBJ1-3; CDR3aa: CASSVGHPASGNTIYF; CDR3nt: TGTGCCAGCAGTGTGGGACACCCAGCCTCTGGAAACACCATATATTTT
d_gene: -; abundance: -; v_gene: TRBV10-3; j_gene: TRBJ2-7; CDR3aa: CAISVDIPGEQYF; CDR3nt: TGTGCCATCAGTGTCGACATCCCGGGGGAGCAGTACTTC
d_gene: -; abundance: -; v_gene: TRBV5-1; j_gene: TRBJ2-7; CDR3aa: CASSLGYSFSYEQYF; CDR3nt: TGCGCCAGCAGCTTGGGGTACTCGTTCTCCTACGAGCAGTACTTC
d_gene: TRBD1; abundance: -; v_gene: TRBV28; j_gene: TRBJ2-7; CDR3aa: CASSPNPGTGTYEQYF; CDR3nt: TGTGCCAGCAGCCCAAACCCCGGGACAGGGACCTACGAGCAGTACTTC
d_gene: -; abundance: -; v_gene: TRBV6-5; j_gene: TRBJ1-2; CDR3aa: CASSLGDINYGYTF; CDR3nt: TGTGCCAGCAGCCTGGGGGACATAAACTATGGCTACACCTTC
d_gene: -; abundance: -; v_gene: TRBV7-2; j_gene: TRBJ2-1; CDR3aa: CASSSRQLNEQFF; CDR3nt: TGTGCCAGCAGCTCGAGACAGCTCAATGAGCAGTTCTTC
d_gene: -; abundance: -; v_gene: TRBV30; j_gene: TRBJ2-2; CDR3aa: CAWNRDFPTGELFF; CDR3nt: TGTGCCTGGAATCGGGACTTCCCCACCGGGGAGCTGTTTTTT